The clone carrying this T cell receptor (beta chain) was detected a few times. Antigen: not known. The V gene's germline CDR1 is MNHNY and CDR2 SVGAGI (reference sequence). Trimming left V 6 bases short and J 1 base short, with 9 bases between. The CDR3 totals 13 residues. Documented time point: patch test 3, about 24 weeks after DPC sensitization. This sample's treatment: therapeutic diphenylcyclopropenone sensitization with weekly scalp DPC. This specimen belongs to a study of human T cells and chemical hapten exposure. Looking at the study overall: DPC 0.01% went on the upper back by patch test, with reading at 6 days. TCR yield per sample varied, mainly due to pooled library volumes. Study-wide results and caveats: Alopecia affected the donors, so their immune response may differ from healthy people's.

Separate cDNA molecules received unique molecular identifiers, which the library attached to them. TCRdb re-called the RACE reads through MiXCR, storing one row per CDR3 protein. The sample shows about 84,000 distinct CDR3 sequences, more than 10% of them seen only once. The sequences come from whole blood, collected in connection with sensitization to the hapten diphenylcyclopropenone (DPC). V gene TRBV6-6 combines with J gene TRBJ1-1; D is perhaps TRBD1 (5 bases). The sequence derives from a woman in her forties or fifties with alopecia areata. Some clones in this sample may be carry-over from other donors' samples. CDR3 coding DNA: TGTGCCAGCAGGCCCACAGGGAACACTGAAGCTTTCTTT. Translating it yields CASRPTGNTEAFF.